This T cell receptor (beta chain) emerged from a study of blood T cell repertoires in COVID-19. Study background: Sources were T cells, B-cell-depleted T cells, or PBMCs; the material itself was cDNA or gDNA.

Deletions cut 1 base from V and 2 bases from J, with 12 bases between. Germline values: CDR1 LNHDA, CDR2 SQIVND (reference sequence). This CDR3 has 15 amino acids. Authors' analysis steps: For nucleated cells, counts were estimated from reference gene primer amplification. Some clones are missing from TCRdb's copy, which holds only in-frame ones; the method was immunoSEQ multiplex PCR. The V and J calls and clone size were taken over from that table, and D and trimming were inferred from the DNA. This sample has some 160,000 clones; roughly 80% occur once, and the top ten carry less than 7%. Across 24 US areas, participants ranged in age from roughly 18 to 95 years. Assignment of participants to cohorts was predicated upon participant-reported clinical history.

The sequenced material came from PBMCs or T cells enriched from blood (not recorded which). The receptor was isolated from a woman in her 40s who had recovered from COVID-19. V gene TRBV19 combines with J gene TRBJ2-7; tentative D call: TRBD2 (5 bases). The DNA of the CDR3 is TGTGCCAGTAGTATAGGGGCGGGCCCAACCTACGAGCAGTACTTC. Encoded protein: CASSIGAGPTYEQYF.